One and the same sample provided the 24 T cell receptor beta chains below, sequenced in a study of shared clonotypes between healthy human individuals. Some clones are missing from TCRdb's copy, which holds only in-frame ones; the method was immunoSEQ multiplex PCR. The table shows roughly 1,000,000 clones, with 78% occurring only once. Sequences were obtained from memory CD4+ T cells from PBMCs. Described subset: CD45RA-negative fraction. The receptors originated from a man younger than 35 in good health. Some clones in this sample may be carry-over from other donors' samples.

This clone was seen at least ten times. The rearrangement uses TRBV30 and TRBJ2-5; no reliable D call. Deletions cut 1 base from V and 5 bases from J, with 8 bases between. Germline CDR1 is GTSNPN and CDR2 is SVGIG (reference sequence). The CDR3 totals 12 residues. The CDR3 is CAWSGPGETQYF. The CDR3 bases are TGTGCCTGGAGTGGGCCCGGGGAGACCCAGTACTTC.

CDR3 DNA: TGTGCCACCAGCTCACGGCGGGGGAGGGGTGAAAAACTGTTTTTT. Translated: CATSSRRGRGEKLFF. The chain recombines TRBV15 with TRBJ1-4; tentative D call: TRBD1 (5 bases). The V gene's germline CDR1 is LNHNV and CDR2 YYDKDF (reference sequence). V lost 5 bases and J lost 7, with 17 bases in between. The CDR3 sequence is 15 residues long. Variable domain in full (rest from reference TRBV15 and TRBJ1-4): DAMVIQNPRYQVTQFGKPVTLSCSQTLNHNVMYWYQQKSSQAPKLLFHYYDKDFNNEADTPDNFQSRRPNTSFCFLDIRSPGLGDTAMYLCATSSRRGRGEKLFFGSGTQLSVL.

As to this clone: The sample contains more than one DNA sequence encoding this CDR3. J is TRBJ2-5 and V is TRBV7-3, with TRBD1 matching 8 bases. The CDR3 spans 15 residues. J was trimmed by 5 bases and V by 5 bases; bases with no gene match: 10. CDR1 is SGHTA and CDR2 is FQGTGA in the germline V gene. The CDR3 DNA reads TGTGCCAGCAGCCTGTCCGGGACAGGCGGGGAGACCCAGTACTTC. This gives the protein CASSLSGTGGETQYF.

This CDR3 is CASSLRTGNHRPTNEKLFF. CDR3 nucleotides: TGTGCCAGCAGCCTGAGAACCGGAAACCATAGACCAACTAATGAAAAACTGTTTTTT. The chain combines TRBV28 with TRBJ1-4, with no clear D. This CDR3 comprises 19 residues. V shed 6 bases and J shed 0 bases, with 23 bases lying between them. Germline CDR1 reads MDHEN; CDR2 reads SYDVKM.

This clone was detected only a few times. This chain uses TRBV28 with TRBJ1-2, with D unresolved. V lost 5 bases and J 3 bases, leaving 22 bases between the germline ends. CDR1 MDHEN and CDR2 SYDVKM come from the germline V gene. The CDR3 covers 17 residues. Here the CDR3 DNA reads TGTGCCAGCAGTGTTTCCCCGTCCCGAGGGCTGCACTATGGCTACACCTTC. Translation gives CASSVSPSRGLHYGYTF.

This clone occurred once. This chain uses TRBV7-8 with TRBJ1-5; a possible D gene is TRBD1 (6 bases). Trimming removed 3 bases at V and 0 bases at J, with 12 bases between. The CDR3 has 16 amino acids. In germline, CDR1 is SGHVS, CDR2 FQNEAQ. This CDR3 is CASSFHRVNSNQPQHF. CDR3 nucleotides: TGTGCCAGCAGCTTTCACAGGGTTAATAGCAATCAGCCCCAGCATTTT.

The chain recombines TRBV4-1 with TRBJ2-1; 9 bases are shared with TRBD2. The V and J ends lost 0 bases and 2 bases, in that order; junction bases with no gene match: 5. This CDR3 has 17 residues. CDR1 and CDR2 (germline): MGHRA, YSYEKL. The CDR3 nucleotides read TGCGCCAGCAGCCAAGACTGGACTAGCGAGACCTACAATGAGCAGTTCTTC. Its translation is CASSQDWTSETYNEQFF.

The rearrangement joins TRBV30 to TRBJ2-3; D not resolved. This CDR3 is 11 amino acids long. The germline V gene has CDR1 GTSNPN and CDR2 SVGIG (reference sequence). The ends were cut back, 5 bases at V and 3 bases at J, with 6 bases in the middle. The CDR3 DNA sequence: TGTGCCTGGCAGAGAACAGATACGCAGTATTTT. This codes for CAWQRTDTQYF. Drawing the rest from reference TRBV30 and TRBJ2-3, the complete variable domain is SQTIHQWPATLVQPVGSPLSLECTVEGTSNPNLYWYRQAAGRGLQLLFYSVGIGQISSEVPQNLSASRPQDRQFILSSKKLLLSDSGFYLCAWQRTDTQYFGPGTRLTVL.

The count of this clone is one. CDR3 nucleotides: TGTGCCAGTAGTCTGACTAGCGGCGGCACCGGGGAGCTGTTTTTT. Protein: CASSLTSGGTGELFF. This chain uses TRBV19 with TRBJ2-2; 9 bases match TRBD2. The CDR3 is 15 amino acids. The V gene's germline CDR1 is LNHDA and CDR2 SQIVND (reference sequence). V shed 5 bases and J 4 bases; nucleotides not matched to a gene: 5.

The chain couples TRBV14 to TRBJ2-3; D ambiguous. Trimming stripped 4 bases from V and 8 bases from J, with 13 bases between. The CDR3 spans 13 residues. The germline V gene has CDR1 SGHDN and CDR2 FVKESK. CDR3 region: CASSRDWVGTQYF. The DNA for the CDR3 is TGTGCCAGCAGCCGAGACTGGGTTGGTACGCAGTATTTT.

This chain connects TRBV6-5 to TRBJ1-5; a possible D gene is TRBD1 (6 bases). There are 13 residues in the CDR3. Germline CDR1 MNHEY, CDR2 SVGAGI. Trimming pared 5 bases from V and 6 bases from J, leaving 11 bases between. The CDR3 DNA follows: TGTGCCAGCAGTCAACAGGGCCGTCAGCCCCAGCATTTT. Translating it yields CASSQQGRQPQHF.

The chain is built from TRBV6-5 and TRBJ2-7; 9 bases are a match to TRBD2. CDR3 length equals 15 residues. V dropped 4 bases and J dropped 2; count of bases not matched to a gene: 6. From germline, CDR1 is MNHEY and CDR2 SVGAGI. This chain's CDR3 is CASSSYSGSPYEQYF. CDR3 nucleotide sequence: TGTGCCAGCAGTTCTTATAGCGGGAGTCCCTACGAGCAGTACTTC.

The chain joins TRBV11-2 to TRBJ1-2; no definite D call. CDR3 length: 14 residues. The V gene lost 1 base and the J gene lost 4 bases, with 10 bases spanning the gap. Germline CDR1 SGHAT, CDR2 FQNNGV. CDR3 loop: CASSLGAGPYGYTF. The CDR3 DNA sequence: TGTGCCAGCAGCTTAGGGGCAGGCCCCTATGGCTACACCTTC.

In the case of this clone: Other nucleotide sequences from this sample produce the same CDR3. J is TRBJ2-2 and V is TRBV11-3; no definite D call. Trimming took off 5 bases at V and 5 bases at J, with 6 bases between the two ends. This CDR3 region has 12 residues. Germline V gene data show CDR1 as SGHNT and CDR2 as YENEEA. CDR3 residues: CASSPSTGELFF. The CDR3 DNA reads TGTGCCAGCAGCCCGAGTACCGGGGAGCTGTTTTTT.

In its sample, this clone was seen a few times. This chain joins TRBV2 and TRBJ2-1; TRBD2 agrees at 9 bases. Germline V gives CDR1 SNHLY, CDR2 FYNNEI. The V gene end was trimmed by 6 bases and the J gene end by 2 bases; junction bases not matched to a gene: 5. The CDR3 spans 15 residues. The chain's CDR3 is CASRASSGTYNEQFF. CDR3 in DNA: TGTGCCAGCAGGGCCTCTAGCGGGACCTACAATGAGCAGTTCTTC.

The chain is built from TRBV30 and TRBJ2-2, with TRBD2 matching 14 bases. The CDR3 spans 15 residues. The V segment lost 3 bases and the J segment 8 bases; nucleotides outside the gene matches: 5. The germline V gene encodes CDR1 GTSNPN and CDR2 SVGIG (reference sequence). The chain's CDR3 is CAWREGLAGVGELFF. In DNA, the CDR3 is TGTGCCTGGAGGGAGGGACTAGCGGGAGTAGGGGAGCTGTTTTTT.

J is TRBJ1-5 and V is TRBV19, with D uncertain. Trimming removed 3 bases at V and 0 bases at J, with 9 bases between. This CDR3 spans 15 amino acids. The germline V gene encodes CDR1 LNHDA and CDR2 SQIVND (reference sequence). The CDR3 spells CASSIGVISNQPQHF. For the CDR3, the DNA is TGTGCCAGTAGTATTGGGGTTATTAGCAATCAGCCCCAGCATTTT.

Written as DNA, the CDR3 is TGTGCCAGCAGCTTTACCAGTTTAGGGAACTATGGCTACACCTTC. It codes for CASSFTSLGNYGYTF. This chain links TRBV5-8 with TRBJ1-2; D gene ambiguous. The CDR3 sequence is 15 residues long. Germline V gene sequence: CDR1 SGHTS, CDR2 YDEGEE. The germline V and J ends were trimmed by 2 bases and 2 bases, with 13 bases remaining between them.

This rearrangement joins TRBV29-1 to TRBJ2-3; D call uncertain. Germline assignment: CDR1 SQVTM and CDR2 ANQGSEA. The V and J ends lost 7 bases and 0 bases respectively, with 14 bases between them. The CDR3 runs to 14 residues. Here the CDR3 DNA reads TGCAGCGGTGCCGGCTCTCCTAGCACAGATACGCAGTATTTT. Amino acid sequence: CSGAGSPSTDTQYF.

This chain uses TRBV5-1 with TRBJ1-3; the match to TRBD1 covers 7 bases. The J segment lost 2 bases and the V segment lost 4 bases, leaving 3 bases of the junction unmatched. The CDR3 loop spans 14 amino acids. CDR1 is SGHRS, CDR2 YFSETQ, per germline. In nucleotides, the CDR3 is TGCGCCAGCAGCCCGACAGGGACTGGAAACACCATATATTTT. This gives the protein CASSPTGTGNTIYF.

The chain combines TRBV14 with TRBJ1-1; tentative D call: TRBD1 (6 bases). V gave up 0 bases and J gave up 8 bases, with 19 bases separating them. The germline V gene encodes CDR1 SGHDN and CDR2 FVKESK. The CDR3 is 16 amino acids. The CDR3: CASSQDGGGRIREAFF. As DNA, the CDR3 is TGTGCCAGCAGCCAAGATGGCGGGGGGCGCATCCGAGAAGCTTTCTTT.

The chain employs TRBV27 and TRBJ1-1; D not certain. The CDR3 consists of 13 residues. Germline assignment: CDR1 MNHEY and CDR2 SMNVEV (reference sequence). Trimming took off 7 bases at V and 5 bases at J, with 14 bases between the two ends. In DNA form, the CDR3 reads TGTGCCAGCACCTCGTTCAGGAGAACTGAAGCTTTCTTT. It is translated as CASTSFRRTEAFF.

This clone came up a few times. The gene calls are TRBV29-1 and TRBJ1-5; 7 bases agree with TRBD1. The trim removed 6 bases at V and 4 bases at J, leaving 6 bases unmatched. The CDR3 runs 13 residues. Germline values: CDR1 SQVTM, CDR2 ANQGSEA. The CDR3 DNA is TGCAGCGTAGCCGGGACAGAGAATCAGCCCCAGCATTTT. This gives the protein CSVAGTENQPQHF.

The genes are TRBV6-6 and TRBJ1-1, with a possible D match to TRBD1 (5 bases). From germline, CDR1 is MNHNY and CDR2 SVGAGI (reference sequence). Trimming cost V 1 base and J 1 base, with 10 bases left between them. CDR3 length: 15 amino acids. CDR3 coding DNA: TGTGCCAGCAGTTACTTGACAGTCGGGAACACTGAAGCTTTCTTT. As protein: CASSYLTVGNTEAFF.